The 27 T cell receptor beta chains reported below all come from one sample, sequenced in a study of T-cell reconstitution after alpha-beta-depleted transplantation in children. Unique molecular identifiers were used to barcode this TCRbeta library. TCRdb ran MiXCR on the PCR reads and lists one entry per CDR3 protein. This sample yields some 350,000 distinct CDR3 sequences, of which roughly 15% are seen a single time; around 38% belongs to the top ten. Sequenced material: PBMCs, mostly from graft donor cells, taken 360 days after TCRalphabeta/CD19-depleted stem cell transplant. These receptors were obtained from a male patient under 10 years old who had a stem cell transplant for acute lymphoblastic leukemia, so the T cells may come from the graft donor.

This clonotype turned up a few times. V gene TRBV18 combines with J gene TRBJ1-1; no definite D call. V lost 3 bases and J lost 5, with 13 bases in between. Germline values: CDR1 KGHSH, CDR2 LQKENI. The CDR3 length is 14 residues. The CDR3 DNA reads TGTGCCAGCTCACCCCCTACGGGTAGGACTGAAGCTTTCTTT. Amino acid sequence: CASSPPTGRTEAFF.

The J gene is TRBJ2-3, the V gene TRBV6-1; 12 bases agree with TRBD2. The V and J ends lost 6 bases and 7 bases, in that order; junction bases with no gene match: 5. This CDR3 comprises 14 residues. Germline lookup yields CDR1 MNHNS and CDR2 SASEGT. In DNA, the CDR3 is TGTGCCAGCAGCAGGACTAGCGGGATTAATACGCAGTATTTT. Amino acid sequence: CASSRTSGINTQYF.

This clonotype was found many times. DNA of the CDR3: TGTGCCAGCAGCTCGGGCTTGAGGACAGGGCGTGAAAAACTGTTTTTT. It codes for CASSSGLRTGREKLFF. The chain is built from TRBV7-9 and TRBJ1-4, with TRBD1 matching 8 bases. Germline assignment: CDR1 SEHNR and CDR2 FQNEAQ (reference sequence). V gave up 4 bases and J gave up 7 bases; unmatched junction bases: 11. The CDR3 contains 16 residues.

The J gene is TRBJ1-1, the V gene TRBV6-2 or TRBV6-3; D is undetermined. The V end lost 2 bases, the J end lost 3 bases, and 7 bases lay between the germline ends. CDR1 MNHEY and CDR2 SVGEGT come from the germline V gene. This CDR3 is 13 amino acids long. CDR3 region: CASSYPPDTEAFF. CDR3 in DNA: TGTGCCAGCAGTTACCCACCTGACACTGAAGCTTTCTTT.

Only a few counts were recorded for this clonotype. CDR3: CASSDPAITGDTQYF. The CDR3, as DNA: TGTGCCAGCAGTGACCCGGCAATCACAGGGGATACGCAGTATTTT. The V call is TRBV2, the J call TRBJ2-3; D might be TRBD1 (6 bases). Germline V CDR1 and CDR2: SNHLY, FYNNEI. V was clipped by 3 bases and J by 6 bases, with 16 bases between them. There are 15 residues in the CDR3.

V and J are TRBV2 and TRBJ1-1; D is uncertain. CDR1 is SNHLY and CDR2 is FYNNEI in the germline V gene. The CDR3 length is 14 residues. Trimming shortened V by 3 bases and J by 4 bases, and 12 bases separated the two germline ends. CDR3 coding DNA: TGTGCCAGCAGTGAGCAGCACCGAGGCACTGAAGCTTTCTTT. This sequence encodes CASSEQHRGTEAFF.

A note on this clonotype: The CDR3 ends on some other residue instead of the conserved phenylalanine or tryptophan, so this is likely a read error. This rearrangement joins TRBV5-1 to TRBJ1-4, with 7 positions matching TRBD1. This CDR3 has 15 amino acids. The germline gives CDR1 SGHRS, CDR2 YFSETQ. Losses at the gene ends were 6 bases for V and 7 bases for J; bases not matched to a gene: 12. The CDR3 sequence is CASMETTGAGEKLFC. The CDR3 nucleotides read TGCGCCAGCATGGAAACTACAGGGGCGGGTGAAAAACTGTTTTGT.

This clonotype has only a few counts. The rearrangement links TRBV5-1 to TRBJ2-7; 9 nucleotides agree with TRBD1. The CDR3 spans 15 residues. The trim removed 1 base at V and 4 bases at J, leaving 6 bases unmatched. From germline, CDR1 is SGHRS and CDR2 YFSETQ. The CDR3 nucleotides are TGCGCCAGCAGCTTGTCCACAGGGGGCAGGTACGAGCAGTACTTC. This gives the protein CASSLSTGGRYEQYF.

This chain connects TRBV12-3 or TRBV12-4 to TRBJ2-7; 13 bases map to TRBD2. This CDR3 contains 15 residues. The V gene end was trimmed by 5 bases and the J gene end by 1 base; junction bases not matched to a gene: 2. The CDR3 nucleotides read TGTGCCAGCAGTGTACTAGCGGGAGGGTCCTACGAGCAGTACTTC. This encodes CASSVLAGGSYEQYF.

This clonotype was picked up many times. The V gene is TRBV27, the J gene TRBJ2-2, with D possibly TRBD2 on 6 matching bases. Trimming removed 8 bases from V and 1 base from J, with 8 bases in between. Germline V lookup: CDR1 MNHEY, CDR2 SMNVEV (reference sequence). This CDR3 is 13 amino acids long. The CDR3 spells CASFGGNTGELFF. In DNA form, the CDR3 reads TGTGCCAGCTTCGGGGGGAACACCGGGGAGCTGTTTTTT.

This clonotype came up a few times. This sequence joins TRBV4-3 and TRBJ2-1; 9 nucleotides line up with TRBD1. In germline, CDR1 is LGHNA, CDR2 YSLEER. The CDR3 runs to 17 residues. After removal of 4 bases from V and 0 bases from J, the junction contained 7 bases not matched to a gene. In DNA, the CDR3 is TGCGCCAGCAGCCCAACAGGGGGCCCTCCCTCCTACAATGAGCAGTTCTTC. Translating it yields CASSPTGGPPSYNEQFF.

The V gene is TRBV19, the J gene TRBJ2-5; no definite D call. V gave up 5 bases and J gave up 5 bases, with 12 bases separating them. The CDR3 has 13 amino acids. Germline assignment: CDR1 LNHDA and CDR2 SQIVND (reference sequence). CDR3 sequence (DNA): TGTGCCAGTAGTCGCCGGCATCAGGAGACCCAGTACTTC. This codes for CASSRRHQETQYF. Filled out from reference TRBV19 and TRBJ2-5, the complete variable domain reads DGGITQSPKYLFRKEGQNVTLSCEQNLNHDAMYWYRQDPGQGLRLIYYSQIVNDFQKGDIAEGYSVSREKKESFPLTVTSAQKNPTAFYLCASSRRHQETQYFGPGTRLLVL.

This clonotype turned up a few times. The chain links TRBV7-9 to TRBJ2-1; D gene ambiguous. Germline lookup yields CDR1 SEHNR and CDR2 FQNEAQ (reference sequence). Trimming cost V 3 bases and J 7 bases, with 10 bases left between them. The CDR3 contains 13 residues. CDR3 residues: CASSFDVRNEQFF. DNA of the CDR3: TGTGCCAGCAGCTTCGATGTTAGGAATGAGCAGTTCTTC.

The chain combines TRBV12-3 or TRBV12-4 with TRBJ2-5; TRBD1 might be the D (5 bases). The CDR3 totals 14 residues. V lost 7 bases and J 5 bases, leaving 17 bases between the germline ends. The CDR3 here is CASIPSRAWETQYF. DNA for the CDR3: TGTGCCAGCATTCCCTCCAGGGCGTGGGAGACCCAGTACTTC.

The chain is built from TRBV6-2 or TRBV6-3 and TRBJ2-2, with D possibly being TRBD1 (5 bases). This CDR3 has 14 residues. Trimming left V 7 bases short and J 0 bases short, with 9 bases between. CDR1 MNHEY and CDR2 SVGEGT come from the germline V gene. This CDR3 is CASTRTTNTGELFF. The CDR3 DNA follows: TGTGCCAGCACCCGGACAACGAACACCGGGGAGCTGTTTTTT.

The chain couples TRBV12-3 or TRBV12-4 to TRBJ2-1, with 8 bases fitting TRBD2. This CDR3 is built from 16 residues. V shed 4 bases and J 7 bases; nucleotides not matched to a gene: 12. The CDR3 coding sequence is TGTGCCAGCAGTTCGACCCCCCCGGGAGGGTTAAATGAGCAGTTCTTC. It yields the protein CASSSTPPGGLNEQFF.

This clonotype was seen repeatedly, ten times or more. The genes are TRBV12-3 or TRBV12-4 and TRBJ2-7; a weak D match, TRBD1 (5 bases). The CDR3 runs 13 residues. The V end lost 1 base, the J end lost 3 bases, and 7 bases lay between the germline ends. CDR3 residues: CASSLEGYYEQYF. CDR3 nucleotide sequence: TGTGCCAGCAGTTTAGAGGGGTACTACGAGCAGTACTTC.

This chain joins TRBV25-1 and TRBJ1-1; unclear D gene. V was pared by 2 bases and J by 6 bases, with 13 bases between. Germline V gene lookup returns CDR1 MGHDK and CDR2 SYGVNS. This CDR3 comprises 14 residues. CDR3 sequence: CASSEVSPGAEAFF. The CDR3 region has the DNA TGTGCCAGCAGTGAAGTGTCCCCGGGCGCTGAAGCTTTCTTT.

The chain links TRBV7-8 to TRBJ2-1; a possible D gene is TRBD1 (5 bases). The CDR3 contains 13 residues. Trimming pared 5 bases from V and 4 bases from J, leaving 9 bases between. The germline V gene has CDR1 SGHVS and CDR2 FQNEAQ. Here the CDR3 DNA reads TGTGCCAGCAGCCCACAGGAATACAATGAGCAGTTCTTC. Translation: CASSPQEYNEQFF.

J is TRBJ2-7 and V is TRBV20-1, with D maybe TRBD2 (7 bases). The germline V gene encodes CDR1 DFQATT and CDR2 SNEGSKA (reference sequence). Trimming took 2 bases from V and 3 from J, leaving 20 bases between them. The CDR3 extends over 16 amino acids. CDR3 nucleotide sequence: TGCAGTGCTAGAACCGCAGGGGCGGGAGTGTTCTACGAGCAGTACTTC. It yields the protein CSARTAGAGVFYEQYF.

Turning to this clonotype: The germline gene is not matched at one end of the junction; a read error may be the cause. This rearrangement joins TRBV7-7 to TRBJ2-1; D not resolved. Germline V gives CDR1 SSHAT, CDR2 FNYEAQ (reference sequence). The CDR3 runs 14 residues. The CDR3 sequence is CASSLRVKGSEQFF. The CDR3 DNA reads TGTGCTAGCAGCTTACGGGTAAAGGGCAGTGAGCAGTTCTTC. Together with reference TRBV7-7 and TRBJ2-1, the CDR3 gives the full variable domain: GAGVSQSPRYKVTKRGQDVTLRCDPISSHATLYWYQQALGQGPEFLTYFNYEAQPDKSGLPSDRFSAERPEGSISTLTIQRTEQRDSAMYRCASSLRVKGSEQFFGPGTRLTVL.

This chain links TRBV7-9 with TRBJ2-7; 10 nucleotides match TRBD2. This CDR3 spans 14 amino acids. V lost 5 bases, J lost 4 bases, and 5 bases stayed unmatched. Germline V gene sequence: CDR1 SEHNR, CDR2 FQNEAQ (reference sequence). The CDR3 sequence is CASSRSSGSYEQYF. The CDR3 bases are TGTGCCAGCAGCCGCTCTAGCGGGAGTTACGAGCAGTACTTC.

This clonotype has a handful of counts. V and J are TRBV29-1 and TRBJ2-1, with D possibly being TRBD2 (5 bases). The V gene's germline CDR1 is SQVTM and CDR2 ANQGSEA. The CDR3 has 13 residues. V shed 5 bases and J shed 3 bases, with 11 bases lying between them. The CDR3 bases are TGCAGCGTTAAATTTCGGGGCTACAATGAGCAGTTCTTC. Protein sequence: CSVKFRGYNEQFF.

This clonotype occurred a few times. This rearrangement joins TRBV6-2 or TRBV6-3 to TRBJ1-1; no clear D. There are 12 residues in the CDR3. The germline CDR1 and CDR2 sequences are MNHEY and SVGEGT. With 6 bases removed from V and 4 bases from J, the gap between germline ends came to 9 bases. The CDR3 region is CASRSPGTEAFF. In DNA, the CDR3 is TGTGCCAGCAGAAGTCCGGGCACTGAAGCTTTCTTT.

V usage is TRBV10-1 and J usage is TRBJ2-3; D unresolved. This CDR3 is 13 amino acids long. Trimming shortened V by 7 bases and J by 5 bases, and 13 bases separated the two germline ends. From germline, CDR1 is WNHNN and CDR2 SYGVQD (reference sequence). The CDR3 DNA is TGCGCCAGCAAGCTAGTATTCCTAGATACGCAGTATTTT. It translates to CASKLVFLDTQYF.

This clonotype was counted between two and nine times. The V and J genes are TRBV30 and TRBJ2-2; D call uncertain. This CDR3 is 11 amino acids long. CDR1 and CDR2 from the germline V gene are GTSNPN and SVGIG (reference sequence). Trimming took off 2 bases at V and 6 bases at J, with 4 bases between the two ends. Here the CDR3 reads CAWSSAGELFF. DNA for the CDR3: TGTGCCTGGAGTAGTGCCGGGGAGCTGTTTTTT.

In its sample, this clonotype was seen many times. The chain joins TRBV20-1 to TRBJ2-5; D remains unclear. Germline V gives CDR1 DFQATT, CDR2 SNEGSKA (reference sequence). Trimming took off 0 bases at V and 7 bases at J, with 15 bases between the two ends. The CDR3 covers 14 residues. The CDR3 DNA follows: TGCAGTGCTAGAGATCGGCTGGAAGGGTTGACCCAGTACTTC. Translating it yields CSARDRLEGLTQYF.